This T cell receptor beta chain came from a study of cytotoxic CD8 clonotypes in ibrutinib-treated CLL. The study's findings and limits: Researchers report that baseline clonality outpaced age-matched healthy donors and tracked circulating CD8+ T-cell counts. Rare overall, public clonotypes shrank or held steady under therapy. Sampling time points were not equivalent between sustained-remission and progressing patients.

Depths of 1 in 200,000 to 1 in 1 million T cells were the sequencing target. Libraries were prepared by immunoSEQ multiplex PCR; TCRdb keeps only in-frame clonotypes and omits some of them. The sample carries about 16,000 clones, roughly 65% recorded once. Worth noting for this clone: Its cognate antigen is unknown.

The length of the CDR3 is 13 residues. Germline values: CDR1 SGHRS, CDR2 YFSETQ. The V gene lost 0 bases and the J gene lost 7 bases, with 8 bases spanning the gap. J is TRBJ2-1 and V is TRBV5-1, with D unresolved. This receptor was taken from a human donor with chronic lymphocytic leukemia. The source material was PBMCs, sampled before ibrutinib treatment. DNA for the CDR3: TGCGCCAGCAGCTTGGAGGGATTGAATGAGCAGTTCTTC. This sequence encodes CASSLEGLNEQFF.